This is a list of T cell receptor beta chains from one sample in a study of cytomegalovirus exposure and HLA in healthy donors. Using immunoSEQ multiplex PCR, the repertoire was profiled, and TCRdb retains in-frame clones only, with some absent. Among more than 95,000 clones listed, roughly 80% were seen once. The sequenced sample was PBMCs. These receptors were collected from a woman aged 50 to 60 in good health and CMV-seronegative. The CDR3 runs from the conserved cysteine through the conserved F or W. D genes are given only for firm matches. The listing skips clone size in some rows; elsewhere it reads once, few, many or a size class.

clone_size | j_call | d_call | v_call | cdr3_aa | cdr3_nt
. | TRBJ2-7 | . | TRBV12-2 | CASRLVGTSGRNSYEQYF | TGTGCAAGTCGCTTAGTAGGGACTAGCGGGAGGAACTCCTACGAGCAGTACTTC
few | TRBJ2-2 | . | TRBV25-1 | CASSVDSGPGELFF | TGTGCCAGCAGTGTGGACAGCGGTCCCGGGGAGCTGTTTTTT
. | TRBJ2-7 | TRBD1 | TRBV6-5 | CASRPDRVNEQYF | TGTGCCAGCAGGCCGGACAGGGTGAACGAGCAGTACTTC
. | TRBJ2-7 | TRBD1 | TRBV7-2 | CASSLEGGRGRNEQYF | TGTGCCAGCAGCTTAGAAGGGGGCAGGGGGCGAAACGAGCAGTACTTC
. | TRBJ2-7 | . | TRBV12-2 | CASRLETPGLAGTPEQYF | TGTGCAAGTCGCTTAGAGACTCCGGGACTAGCGGGAACCCCCGAGCAGTACTTC
once | TRBJ2-1 | TRBD1 | TRBV7-2 | CASSFGLQGNEQFF | TGTGCCAGCAGCTTTGGCCTACAGGGGAATGAGCAGTTCTTC
. | TRBJ2-3 | TRBD1 | TRBV28 | CTTGQESTDTQYF | TGTACCACTGGACAGGAGAGCACAGATACGCAGTATTTT
. | TRBJ2-7 | TRBD2 | TRBV7-3 | CASSLNLAGTYEQYF | TGTGCCAGCAGCTTAAATCTAGCGGGGACATACGAGCAGTACTTC
few | TRBJ2-7 | . | TRBV29-1 | CSVEGSYEQYF | TGCAGCGTTGAGGGGAGCTACGAGCAGTACTTC
few | TRBJ2-7 | . | TRBV7-9 | CASSSSLWRGTYEQYF | TGTGCCAGCAGCTCGTCGCTATGGAGGGGAACCTACGAGCAGTACTTC
. | TRBJ2-7 | . | TRBV7-9 | CASSSLSYEQYF | TGTGCCAGCAGCTCCCTCTCCTACGAGCAGTACTTC
. | TRBJ2-5 | TRBD2 | TRBV19 | CASSIALGLAGGETQYF | TGTGCCAGTAGTATAGCGTTAGGACTAGCGGGAGGAGAGACCCAGTACTTC
. | TRBJ2-1 | TRBD2 | TRBV19 | CASSIDLVSGRSEQFF | TGTGCCAGTAGTATAGATCTTGTTAGCGGGAGAAGTGAGCAGTTCTTC
many | TRBJ2-1 | TRBD2 | TRBV5-6 | CASSSASGIYNEQFF | TGTGCCAGCAGCTCGGCTAGCGGAATATACAATGAGCAGTTCTTC
. | TRBJ1-1 | . | TRBV9 | CASSVQKNTEAFF | TGTGCCAGCAGCGTACAGAAAAACACTGAAGCTTTCTTT
once | TRBJ2-7 | . | TRBV19 | CASSILADSYEQYF | TGTGCCAGTAGTATACTGGCAGACTCCTACGAGCAGTACTTC